The TCR beta chain described here comes from a study of glioma-infiltrating T cells. Using RNA template, CDR3s of TCR alpha and beta were amplified with iRepertoire arm-PCR. Using its own MiXCR run on the multiplex PCR reads, TCRdb lists one record per CDR3 protein. The sample consists of approximately 90,000 distinct CDR3 sequences, 20% to 25% of them appearing once. General study points: Very few CDR3 sequences were shared between tissue and blood.

V gave up 3 bases and J gave up 7 bases, with 13 bases separating them. The CDR3 covers 13 residues. Germline V gene sequence: CDR1 KGHSH, CDR2 LQKENI. As for this clonotype: Its matching antigen is unknown. A much larger clone is a single base away; this may be a read error.

Material for sequencing was glioma tissue, nonneoplastic brain tissue, or PBMCs (not recorded which). This clonotype was obtained from a human donor with low-grade glioma or glioblastoma, undergoing nonglioma brain surgery, or in good health (not recorded which). The chain recombines TRBV18 with TRBJ2-7, with D perhaps matching TRBD1 or TRBD2 (5 bases each). The CDR3 DNA reads TGTGCCAGCTCACCCGGGGCAGGGCGGGAGCAGTACTTC. It yields the protein CASSPGAGREQYF.